These 18 T cell receptor beta chains originate from one sample sequenced in a study of CD8 T cells in Susac syndrome. cDNA came from approximately 0.5 to 1 ug RNA primed by random hexamers. TCRdb itself ran the immunoSEQ multiplex PCR reads through MiXCR, one entry per CDR3 protein. Seen here are some 300,000 distinct CDR3 sequences, approximately 85% observed once, and the top ten hold roughly 0.21%. The sequenced sample consisted of CD8+ T cells from PBMCs. All receptors come from a human donor with multiple sclerosis.

The J gene is TRBJ2-7, the V gene TRBV5-4; 7 nucleotides match TRBD2. CDR3 length equals 14 residues. The germline CDR1 and CDR2 sequences are SGHNT and YYREEE (reference sequence). The trim removed 4 bases at V and 3 bases at J, leaving 7 bases unmatched. CDR3 sequence (DNA): TGTGCCAGCAGCCCGGGACTATCCGTCTACGAGCAGTACTTC. It translates to CASSPGLSVYEQYF.

The chain uses TRBV6-5 and TRBJ2-7; 11 bases are a match to TRBD2. Per germline, CDR1 MNHEY and CDR2 SVGAGI. V gave up 6 bases and J gave up 0 bases; unmatched junction bases: 7. The CDR3 sequence is 16 residues long. CDR3 protein: CASSLRLAGPSYEQYF. In DNA, the CDR3 is TGTGCCAGCAGCTTAAGACTAGCGGGGCCCTCCTACGAGCAGTACTTC.

In this sample, this clonotype turned up once. V is TRBV2 and J is TRBJ2-7, with 11 positions matching TRBD2. Germline CDR1 and CDR2: SNHLY and FYNNEI. With V trimmed by 2 bases and J by 0 bases, 3 bases remained unmatched. The CDR3 extends over 16 amino acids. The CDR3: CASSEWGTSGSYEQYF. The CDR3 coding sequence is TGTGCCAGCAGTGAATGGGGGACTAGCGGCTCCTACGAGCAGTACTTC.

This clonotype was detected once. V gene TRBV11-3 combines with J gene TRBJ2-1; TRBD2 agrees at 13 bases. V was clipped by 6 bases and J by 5 bases; unmatched bases: 7. CDR1 SGHNT and CDR2 YENEEA come from the germline V gene. The CDR3 has 16 residues. The CDR3 DNA is TGTGCCAGCAGTCCGGGACTAGCGGGACAGAACAATGAGCAGTTCTTC. Its protein is CASSPGLAGQNNEQFF.

The gene calls are TRBV15 and TRBJ2-7, with D unclear. CDR3 size: 15 residues. V lost 3 bases, J lost 2 bases, and 14 bases lay in between. Germline values: CDR1 LNHNV, CDR2 YYDKDF (reference sequence). CDR3 loop: CATSSQPQLTYEQYF. In DNA form, the CDR3 reads TGTGCCACCAGCAGCCAGCCACAGCTAACCTACGAGCAGTACTTC.

This rearrangement joins TRBV28 to TRBJ2-1; D is undetermined. The CDR3 is 15 amino acids. The germline V gene has CDR1 MDHEN and CDR2 SYDVKM. Trimming removed 3 bases from V and 8 bases from J, with 17 bases in between. The CDR3 reads CASSFLRLRIDEQFF. The CDR3 DNA follows: TGTGCCAGCAGTTTTCTCAGGCTTAGGATAGATGAGCAGTTCTTC. Together with reference TRBV28 and TRBJ2-1, the CDR3 gives the full variable domain: DVKVTQSSRYLVKRTGEKVFLECVQDMDHENMFWYRQDPGLGLRLIYFSYDVKMKEKGDIPEGYSVSREKKERFSLILESASTNQTSMYLCASSFLRLRIDEQFFGPGTRLTVL.

The chain employs TRBV4-3 and TRBJ2-1, with TRBD2 identical over 7 bases. The length of the CDR3 is 18 residues. V shed 5 bases, J shed 0 bases, and the junction held 13 bases outside the gene matches. Germline V gene lookup returns CDR1 LGHNA and CDR2 YSLEER. CDR3 residues: CASSLSSGNAGSYNEQFF. CDR3 DNA: TGCGCCAGCAGCTTATCCAGCGGGAACGCCGGCTCCTACAATGAGCAGTTCTTC.

The V gene is TRBV6-5, the J gene TRBJ2-7; no definite D call. Germline V gives CDR1 MNHEY, CDR2 SVGAGI. The CDR3 length is 14 residues. Between the trimmed V and J ends, which lost 5 bases and 3 bases, there was a span of 14 bases. The CDR3 loop is CASSPQPDGYEQYF. The DNA of the CDR3 is TGTGCCAGCAGTCCCCAACCGGACGGCTACGAGCAGTACTTC.

This chain connects TRBV10-3 to TRBJ2-1, with 7 bases aligning to TRBD1. This CDR3 has 15 residues. After removal of 0 bases from V and 8 bases from J, the junction contained 7 bases not matched to a gene. Germline V CDR1 and CDR2: ENHRY, SYGVKD. The DNA for the CDR3 is TGTGCCATCAGTGAGTCGACAGGGCCAGGCGATGAGCAGTTCTTC. Amino acid sequence: CAISESTGPGDEQFF.

In its sample, this clonotype was seen a few times. A junction end diverges from the germline sequence, so it may reflect a read error. V usage is TRBV7-6 and J usage is TRBJ2-7; 12 positions match TRBD2. Per the germline V gene, CDR1 is SGHVS and CDR2 is FNYEAQ. The CDR3 extends over 13 amino acids. CDR3 amino acids: CASSLAGGGEQYF. DNA for the CDR3: TGTGCCAGCAGCCTAGCGGGAGGGGGGGAGCAGTACTTC.

This chain connects TRBV11-2 to TRBJ2-1; D could derive from TRBD1 or TRBD2 (5 bases each). V was clipped by 5 bases and J by 5 bases, with 25 bases between them. CDR3 size: 18 residues. The V gene's germline CDR1 is SGHAT and CDR2 FQNNGV. This CDR3 is CASSALVGTSVPNNEQFF. In DNA form, the CDR3 reads TGTGCCAGCAGCGCCTTGGTCGGGACCTCCGTCCCCAACAATGAGCAGTTCTTC.

This chain links TRBV19 with TRBJ2-7; 9 bases align to TRBD2. CDR1 and CDR2 (germline): LNHDA, SQIVND (reference sequence). The CDR3 is 13 residues long. V dropped 7 bases and J dropped 4; count of bases not matched to a gene: 5. The CDR3 DNA reads as TGTGCCAGTAACGCGGGAGGGCCGTACGAGCAGTACTTC. Its translation: CASNAGGPYEQYF.

The rearrangement uses TRBV7-9 and TRBJ1-1; TRBD1 is a possible D gene (5 bases). CDR1 and CDR2 from the germline V gene are SEHNR and FQNEAQ (reference sequence). Trimming removed 2 bases at V and 4 bases at J, with 14 bases between. This CDR3 spans 15 amino acids. The CDR3: CASSLSGLGGTEAFF. The DNA for the CDR3 is TGTGCCAGCAGCTTATCGGGACTCGGTGGCACTGAAGCTTTCTTT.

The gene calls are TRBV2 and TRBJ2-7; D might be TRBD2 (6 bases). The ends were cut back, 8 bases at V and 4 bases at J, with 12 bases in the middle. From germline, CDR1 is SNHLY and CDR2 FYNNEI. The CDR3 consists of 12 residues. Here the CDR3 DNA reads TGTGCCAGCGTCCGGGACTTGTACGAGCAGTACTTC. Protein sequence: CASVRDLYEQYF. Complete variable domain (other parts from reference TRBV2 and TRBJ2-7): EPEVTQTPSHQVTQMGQEVILRCVPISNHLYFYWYRQILGQKVEFLVSFYNNEISEKSEIFDDQFSVERPDGSNFTLKIRSTKLEDSAMYFCASVRDLYEQYFGPGTRLTVT.

This rearrangement joins TRBV3-1 to TRBJ2-7; D is perhaps TRBD1 (7 bases). CDR3 size: 15 residues. Germline-derived CDR1 and CDR2 are LGHDT and YNNKEL (reference sequence). The V end was cut by 4 bases, the J end by 2 bases, with 15 bases between. Written as DNA, the CDR3 is TGTGCCAGCAGCCCGCCTGGCGGGACAGCCTACGAGCAGTACTTC. Residues: CASSPPGGTAYEQYF.

The rearrangement uses TRBV6-6 and TRBJ1-4; 7 bases match TRBD1. V was clipped by 0 bases and J by 8 bases; unmatched bases: 3. From germline, CDR1 is MNHNY and CDR2 SVGAGI (reference sequence). The CDR3 loop spans 14 amino acids. Here the CDR3 reads CASSYSPGGEKLFF. The CDR3 DNA follows: TGTGCCAGCAGTTACTCGCCAGGGGGGGAAAAACTGTTTTTT.

This chain joins TRBV5-4 and TRBJ2-7, with 8 bases matching TRBD2. Germline CDR1 SGHNT, CDR2 YYREEE (reference sequence). This CDR3 is built from 15 residues. V shed 4 bases and J 5 bases; nucleotides not matched to a gene: 11. The CDR3 DNA sequence: TGTGCCAGCAGCCATCTCATAGCGGGACCTAACGAGCAGTACTTC. Encoded protein: CASSHLIAGPNEQYF.

V is TRBV7-2 and J is TRBJ2-4; D call uncertain. Per germline, CDR1 SGHTA and CDR2 FQGNSA. Trimming shortened V by 4 bases and J by 6 bases, and 13 bases separated the two germline ends. The CDR3 is 14 amino acids. The CDR3 nucleotides are TGTGCCAGCAGCTATATGAGCTCTGCAAACATTCAGTACTTC. This codes for CASSYMSSANIQYF.